These T cell receptor beta chains were read from a single sample in a study of T-cell reconstitution after alpha-beta-depleted transplantation in children. TCRdb redid the calling of the PCR reads with MiXCR, one entry per CDR3 protein. This table holds fewer than 550,000 distinct CDR3 sequences, approximately 10% found once. Source: PBMCs, taken before TCRalphabeta/CD19-depleted stem cell transplant. These receptors were collected from a child aged 2 to 9 with inherited bone marrow failure, due to receive a stem cell transplant. CDR3s include the opening cysteine and the closing phenylalanine or tryptophan. D genes are given only for firm matches. Rows give clone size only sometimes, using once, few, many, or a class for an expanded clone.

j_call v_call clone_size d_call cdr3_nt cdr3_aa
TRBJ2-3 TRBV7-2 . TRBD1 TGTGCCAGCAGCTTGGGACAGGGGTATTTAGATACGCAGTATTTT CASSLGQGYLDTQYF
TRBJ2-3 TRBV7-2 many TRBD2 TGTGCCAGCAGCTTAGGTAGTAGCGGGAGTTATAGCACAGATACGCAGTATTTT CASSLGSSGSYSTDTQYF
TRBJ2-7 TRBV28 many TRBD2 TGTGCCAGCAGTTTCCTAACTAGCGGCTACGAGCAGTACTTC CASSFLTSGYEQYF
TRBJ2-5 TRBV18 . . TGTGCCAGCTCGCAGCAGCTTTTCCAAGAGACCCAGTACTTC CASSQQLFQETQYF
TRBJ2-5 TRBV6-5 few . TGTGCCAGCAGTTACGCAGGGATGGGGGGAGAGACCCAGTACTTC CASSYAGMGGETQYF
TRBJ2-3 TRBV20-1 . . TGCAGTGCAAGTAGCACAGATACGCAGTATTTT CSASSTDTQYF
TRBJ2-1 TRBV20-1 many . TGCAGTGCTATCCCGCGCCACAATGAGCAGTTCTTC CSAIPRHNEQFF
TRBJ1-4 TRBV4-1 many . TGCGCCAGCAGCCAAGATTTGGAAAAACTGTTTTTT CASSQDLEKLFF
TRBJ1-2 TRBV12-3/TRBV12-4 few TRBD1 TGTGCCAGCAGTCCCGACAGGGGGCTGGTGGGCTATGGCTACACCTTC CASSPDRGLVGYGYTF
TRBJ2-1 TRBV5-1 many TRBD2 TGCGCCAGCAGCAACGGGAGGTCCAATGAGCAGTTCTTC CASSNGRSNEQFF
TRBJ2-3 TRBV19 once TRBD2 TGTGACAGTAGTCTTCTAGCGGGACTAAGCACAGATACGCAGTATTTT CDSSLLAGLSTDTQYF
TRBJ1-2 TRBV6-2/TRBV6-3 few TRBD1 TGTGCCAGCAGACGGGACAGGGTAAACTATGGCTACACCTTC CASRRDRVNYGYTF
TRBJ2-1 TRBV15 many . TGTGCCACCAGCAGAGACTTTTCTCATGAGCAGTTCTTC CATSRDFSHEQFF
TRBJ2-1 TRBV24-1 . TRBD2 TGTGCCACCAGTGACTACCCGACTAGCGGGGCCTACATTGAGCAGTTCTTC CATSDYPTSGAYIEQFF
TRBJ2-7 TRBV29-1 many . TGCAGCGCTGGGACGGGGATGAGCGACGAGCAGTACTTC CSAGTGMSDEQYF
TRBJ2-5 TRBV5-1 many TRBD2 TGCGCCAGCAGCTTGGCGCTAGCGGCTAAGGGGGAGACCCAGTACTTC CASSLALAAKGETQYF
TRBJ2-2 TRBV11-2 many TRBD2 TGTGCCAGCAGCTTTACTAGCGGGAGCCCCGGGGAGCTGTTTTTT CASSFTSGSPGELFF
TRBJ2-1 TRBV20-1 many TRBD2 TGCAGTGCTAGAGCTACGGGACTAGCCTACAATGAGCAGTTCTTC CSARATGLAYNEQFF
TRBJ2-7 TRBV9 many . TGTGCCAGCAGCGGACAGAGTGCCCACGAGCAGTACTTC CASSGQSAHEQYF
TRBJ2-3 TRBV28 many . TGTGCCAGCAGTTCTCCAGCAGGGGCTGGGGCAGATACGCAGTATTTT CASSSPAGAGADTQYF